The T cell receptor beta chain described here comes from a study of blood T cell repertoires in COVID-19. Turning to the study itself: Sources were T cells, B-cell-depleted T cells, or PBMCs; the material itself was cDNA or gDNA.

TCRdb's copy holds only in-frame clones and misses some; the assay was immunoSEQ multiplex PCR. The sample shows about 94,000 clones, roughly four fifths of them seen only once. The V end was cut by 5 bases, the J end by 4 bases, with 18 bases between. Germline loops: CDR1 LNHDA, CDR2 SQIVND (reference sequence). The CDR3 extends over 16 amino acids. Sequencing was carried out using peripheral blood. The sequence was collected from a man aged 60-69 years with acute or convalescent COVID-19. The V gene is TRBV19, the J gene TRBJ1-5, with a tentative D call TRBD1 (6 bases). The CDR3, as DNA: TGTGCCAGTAGTCCGTGGACAGCCCCACTTAATCAGCCCCAGCATTTT. Its protein is CASSPWTAPLNQPQHF.